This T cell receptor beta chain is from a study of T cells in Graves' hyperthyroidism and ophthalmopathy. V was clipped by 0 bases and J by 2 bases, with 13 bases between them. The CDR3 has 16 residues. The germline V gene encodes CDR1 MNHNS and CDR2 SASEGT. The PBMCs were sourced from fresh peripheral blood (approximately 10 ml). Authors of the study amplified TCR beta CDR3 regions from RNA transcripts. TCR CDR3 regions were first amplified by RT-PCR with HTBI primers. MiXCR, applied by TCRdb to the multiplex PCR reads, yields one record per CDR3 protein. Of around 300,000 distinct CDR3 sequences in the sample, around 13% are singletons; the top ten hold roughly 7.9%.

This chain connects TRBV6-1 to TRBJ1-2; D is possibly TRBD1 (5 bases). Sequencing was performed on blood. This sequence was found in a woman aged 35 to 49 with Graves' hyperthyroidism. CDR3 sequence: CASSEARWGDNYGYTF. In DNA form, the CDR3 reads TGTGCCAGCAGTGAAGCGCGGTGGGGCGACAACTATGGCTACACCTTC.